This TCR beta chain is drawn from a study of T cells in Graves' hyperthyroidism and ophthalmopathy. This clonotype was counted many times. Uncontrolled infections, other autoimmune diseases, pregnancy or lactation led to exclusion of patients. Researchers amplified the TCR beta CDR3 regions from RNA transcripts. First-round RT-PCR with HTBI primers amplified the TCR CDR3 region. TCRdb called the multiplex PCR reads again in MiXCR, with one record for every CDR3 protein. The data contain hundreds of thousands of distinct CDR3 sequences, 16% of them singletons. Source material: blood. The TCR was taken from a woman between 40 and 55 years old with Graves' ophthalmopathy.

As DNA, the CDR3 is TGTGCCAGCAGCCAAGAAGGTCGGAACACTGAAGCTTTCTTT. This gives the protein CASSQEGRNTEAFF. The rearrangement uses TRBV3-1 and TRBJ1-1; D unclear. CDR3 length: 14 amino acids. Looked up from germline, CDR1 is LGHDT and CDR2 is YNNKEL (reference sequence). V was trimmed by 0 bases and J by 1 base, leaving 6 bases between them.